These T cell receptor beta chains were read from a single sample in a study of shared clonotypes between healthy human individuals. Profiling relied on immunoSEQ multiplex PCR, and the TCRdb table lists in-frame clones only, not all of them. The data contain some 1,100,000 clones, 78% of them seen just once; the ten biggest clones take up approximately 0.5%. Material for sequencing was memory CD4+ T cells from PBMCs. The receptors come from a man in his late teens or twenties in good health. Some clones in this sample may be carry-over from other donors' samples. Each CDR3 is given with its conserved first and last residue. The D gene is left open where the match is weak. Size is stated for part of the rows, as once, few or many counts, or as a class when the clone is expanded.

cdr3_aa: CASSSAGKENEQYF
cdr3_nt: TGTGCCAGCAGTTCGGCGGGGAAGGAAAACGAGCAGTACTTC
j_call: TRBJ2-7
clone_size: few
d_call: -
v_call: TRBV28

cdr3_aa: CASSPRPTDTQYF
cdr3_nt: TGTGCCAGCAGTCCTAGACCCACAGATACGCAGTATTTT
j_call: TRBJ2-3
clone_size: -
d_call: -
v_call: TRBV28

cdr3_aa: CASSLAGLAGGNEQFF
cdr3_nt: TGCGCCAGCAGCTTGGCCGGGCTAGCGGGAGGAAATGAGCAGTTCTTC
j_call: TRBJ2-1
clone_size: -
d_call: TRBD2
v_call: TRBV5-1

cdr3_aa: CASSLRGLRGQDTQYF
cdr3_nt: TGTGCCAGTAGCTTAAGAGGGCTCAGGGGGCAGGATACGCAGTATTTT
j_call: TRBJ2-3
clone_size: -
d_call: TRBD1
v_call: TRBV19

cdr3_aa: CASSVLADPTDTQYF
cdr3_nt: TGTGCCAGCAGCGTCTTGGCGGACCCAACAGATACGCAGTATTTT
j_call: TRBJ2-3
clone_size: few
d_call: -
v_call: TRBV9

cdr3_aa: CSGTGNTEAFF
cdr3_nt: TGCAGCGGGACAGGGAACACTGAAGCTTTCTTT
j_call: TRBJ1-1
clone_size: -
d_call: TRBD1
v_call: TRBV29-1

cdr3_aa: CASSLRDRGWSYEQYF
cdr3_nt: TGCGCCAGCAGCTTGAGGGACAGGGGGTGGTCCTACGAGCAGTACTTC
j_call: TRBJ2-7
clone_size: -
d_call: TRBD1
v_call: TRBV5-1

cdr3_aa: CASSLFITSGSRETQYF
cdr3_nt: TGTGCCAGCAGCTTATTCATAACTAGCGGGAGTAGAGAGACCCAGTACTTC
j_call: TRBJ2-5
clone_size: -
d_call: TRBD2
v_call: TRBV7-9

cdr3_aa: CASSARRSSYEQYF
cdr3_nt: TGTGCCAGCAGCGCGCGAAGGAGCTCCTACGAGCAGTACTTC
j_call: TRBJ2-7
clone_size: once
d_call: -
v_call: TRBV5-8

cdr3_aa: CASSLAGSATNEKLFF
cdr3_nt: TGTGCCAGCAGTTTGGCAGGAAGCGCAACTAATGAAAAACTGTTTTTT
j_call: TRBJ1-4
clone_size: -
d_call: -
v_call: TRBV28

cdr3_aa: CASSRLRAPLRGYTF
cdr3_nt: TGTGCCAGCAGCCGGCTACGAGCCCCCCTCCGGGGCTACACCTTC
j_call: TRBJ1-2
clone_size: -
d_call: -
v_call: TRBV4-2

cdr3_aa: CASRGWSSRPNQETQYF
cdr3_nt: TGTGCCAGCAGGGGGTGGTCATCCAGGCCTAACCAAGAGACCCAGTACTTC
j_call: TRBJ2-5
clone_size: -
d_call: -
v_call: TRBV2

cdr3_aa: CAYLKGLSTDTQYF
cdr3_nt: TGTGCCTACCTAAAAGGGTTAAGCACAGATACGCAGTATTTT
j_call: TRBJ2-3
clone_size: -
d_call: -
v_call: TRBV30

cdr3_aa: CASSNRQGLYNEQFF
cdr3_nt: TGTGCCAGCAGCAACCGACAGGGACTCTACAATGAGCAGTTCTTC
j_call: TRBJ2-1
clone_size: -
d_call: -
v_call: TRBV14

cdr3_aa: CATSRDSSGELFF
cdr3_nt: TGTGCCACCAGCAGAGATTCGTCCGGGGAGCTGTTTTTT
j_call: TRBJ2-2
clone_size: -
d_call: -
v_call: TRBV15

cdr3_aa: CASSPTGDSGNTIYF
cdr3_nt: TGCGCCAGCAGCCCTACAGGTGACTCTGGAAACACCATATATTTT
j_call: TRBJ1-3
clone_size: -
d_call: -
v_call: TRBV5-1

cdr3_aa: CASSRGLEYEQYF
cdr3_nt: TGTGCCAGCAGCCGGGGACTGGAATACGAGCAGTACTTC
j_call: TRBJ2-7
clone_size: -
d_call: -
v_call: TRBV7-2

cdr3_aa: CASSNRVPRDKGLEPNTEAFF
cdr3_nt: TGTGCCAGCAGCAACCGGGTTCCTAGAGACAAAGGCCTAGAGCCGAACACTGAAGCTTTCTTT
j_call: TRBJ1-1
clone_size: -
d_call: -
v_call: TRBV21-1

cdr3_aa: CASSRYQGVAQPQHF
cdr3_nt: TGTGCCAGCAGCCGGTATCAGGGGGTTGCTCAGCCCCAGCATTTT
j_call: TRBJ1-5
clone_size: -
d_call: TRBD1
v_call: TRBV7-6

cdr3_aa: CASSLSGAFNYGYTF
cdr3_nt: TGTGCCAGCAGTTTATCGGGGGCATTCAACTATGGCTACACCTTC
j_call: TRBJ1-2
clone_size: -
d_call: -
v_call: TRBV27

cdr3_aa: CASSLIPRAGRSEQFF
cdr3_nt: TGTGCCAGCAGCTTAATTCCCCGCGCCGGTCGTAGTGAGCAGTTCTTC
j_call: TRBJ2-1
clone_size: -
d_call: -
v_call: TRBV7-3

cdr3_aa: CASSLEQRRSNQPQHF
cdr3_nt: TGTGCCAGTAGCCTGGAGCAACGGAGAAGCAATCAGCCCCAGCATTTT
j_call: TRBJ1-5
clone_size: few
d_call: -
v_call: TRBV19

cdr3_aa: CASSGRLSGLGGYTF
cdr3_nt: TGCGCCAGCAGCGGACGACTGTCGGGCTTGGGGGGCTACACCTTC
j_call: TRBJ1-2
clone_size: -
d_call: -
v_call: TRBV4-3

cdr3_aa: CASSFSGRAESEQYF
cdr3_nt: TGTGCCAGCAGTTTTAGCGGGAGGGCGGAATCCGAGCAGTACTTC
j_call: TRBJ2-7
clone_size: -
d_call: TRBD2
v_call: TRBV28

cdr3_aa: CASSPLADTGELFF
cdr3_nt: TGTGCCAGCAGCCCGCTAGCGGATACCGGGGAGCTGTTTTTT
j_call: TRBJ2-2
clone_size: many
d_call: TRBD2
v_call: TRBV5-8

cdr3_aa: CASSPGGVDRQYF
cdr3_nt: TGCGCCAGCAGCCCGGGTGGCGTGGACCGGCAGTACTTC
j_call: TRBJ2-7
clone_size: -
d_call: -
v_call: TRBV5-1

cdr3_aa: CASSYENIQYF
cdr3_nt: TGTGCCAGCAGTTATGAAAACATTCAGTACTTC
j_call: TRBJ2-4
clone_size: -
d_call: -
v_call: TRBV2

cdr3_aa: CASSSAGITGELFF
cdr3_nt: TGTGCCAGCAGCTCAGCGGGTATCACCGGGGAGCTGTTTTTT
j_call: TRBJ2-2
clone_size: -
d_call: -
v_call: TRBV7-2

cdr3_aa: CASSGTEIYTEAFF
cdr3_nt: TGTGCCAGTAGTGGGACGGAGATATACACTGAAGCTTTCTTT
j_call: TRBJ1-1
clone_size: -
d_call: -
v_call: TRBV19

cdr3_aa: CASRPQGGEQFF
cdr3_nt: TGTGCCAGCAGACCACAGGGAGGGGAGCAGTTCTTC
j_call: TRBJ2-1
clone_size: once
d_call: -
v_call: TRBV6-5

cdr3_aa: CASSDTRAGDVEQFF
cdr3_nt: TGTGCCAGCAGCGATACTAGAGCGGGAGATGTTGAGCAGTTCTTC
j_call: TRBJ2-1
clone_size: -
d_call: TRBD2
v_call: TRBV2

cdr3_aa: CASSLFHWTEAFF
cdr3_nt: TGTGCCAGCAGTTTATTTCACTGGACTGAAGCTTTCTTT
j_call: TRBJ1-1
clone_size: -
d_call: -
v_call: TRBV27

cdr3_aa: CASSRGWGSGANVLTF
cdr3_nt: TGTGCCAGCAGTCGTGGCTGGGGCTCTGGGGCCAACGTCCTGACTTTC
j_call: TRBJ2-6
clone_size: -
d_call: -
v_call: TRBV9

cdr3_aa: CASSSTGYEQYF
cdr3_nt: TGTGCCAGCAGCTCAACAGGCTACGAGCAGTACTTC
j_call: TRBJ2-7
clone_size: -
d_call: -
v_call: TRBV7-9

cdr3_aa: CASSHSVRQPQHF
cdr3_nt: TGTGCCAGCTCCCACAGCGTTCGACAGCCCCAGCATTTT
j_call: TRBJ1-5
clone_size: -
d_call: -
v_call: TRBV6-1

cdr3_aa: CASRRNVGAEAFF
cdr3_nt: TGTGCCAGCAGACGAAACGTGGGCGCTGAAGCTTTCTTT
j_call: TRBJ1-1
clone_size: few
d_call: -
v_call: TRBV6-5

cdr3_aa: CASSLASEQFF
cdr3_nt: TGTGCCAGCAGCTTAGCTAGTGAGCAGTTCTTC
j_call: TRBJ2-1
clone_size: -
d_call: -
v_call: TRBV7-2

cdr3_aa: CASSVAGTDTQYF
cdr3_nt: TGTGCCAGCAGCGTGGCAGGCACAGATACGCAGTATTTT
j_call: TRBJ2-3
clone_size: -
d_call: -
v_call: TRBV9

cdr3_aa: CASSPRTGEKNGYTF
cdr3_nt: TGTGCCAGCTCACCACGGACAGGGGAGAAGAATGGCTACACCTTC
j_call: TRBJ1-2
clone_size: -
d_call: TRBD1
v_call: TRBV18

cdr3_aa: CASSLIVGSGNTIYF
cdr3_nt: TGTGCCAGCAGCCTTATTGTCGGGTCAGGAAACACCATATATTTT
j_call: TRBJ1-3
clone_size: -
d_call: -
v_call: TRBV2

cdr3_aa: CASSHDGHTNTEAFF
cdr3_nt: TGTGCCAGCAGCCACGACGGACATACGAACACTGAAGCTTTCTTT
j_call: TRBJ1-1
clone_size: -
d_call: -
v_call: TRBV7-3

cdr3_aa: CAISLDPGRGEKLFF
cdr3_nt: TGTGCCATCAGCCTCGATCCGGGACGGGGTGAAAAACTGTTTTTT
j_call: TRBJ1-4
clone_size: -
d_call: -
v_call: TRBV10-3

cdr3_aa: CSALLRGEQYF
cdr3_nt: TGCAGTGCCCTACTTCGGGGCGAGCAGTACTTC
j_call: TRBJ2-7
clone_size: -
d_call: -
v_call: TRBV20-1

cdr3_aa: CASSDVYGRNSYEQYF
cdr3_nt: TGCGCCAGCAGTGATGTCTATGGACGGAACTCCTACGAGCAGTACTTC
j_call: TRBJ2-7
clone_size: -
d_call: -
v_call: TRBV10-2

cdr3_aa: CARPCSPTEAFF
cdr3_nt: TGTGCCAGGCCGTGTAGTCCCACTGAAGCTTTCTTT
j_call: TRBJ1-1
clone_size: few
d_call: -
v_call: TRBV6-4

cdr3_aa: CSAAPETQYF
cdr3_nt: TGCAGTGCTGCCCCAGAGACCCAGTACTTC
j_call: TRBJ2-5
clone_size: -
d_call: -
v_call: TRBV20-1

cdr3_aa: CASSTSPGSYSGNTIYF
cdr3_nt: TGTGCCAGCAGTACTTCCCCCGGGTCTTACTCTGGAAACACCATATATTTT
j_call: TRBJ1-3
clone_size: -
d_call: -
v_call: TRBV2

cdr3_aa: CASIPGLAGAHREQFF
cdr3_nt: TGTGCCAGCATTCCGGGACTAGCGGGAGCCCATCGTGAGCAGTTCTTC
j_call: TRBJ2-1
clone_size: few
d_call: TRBD2
v_call: TRBV28

cdr3_aa: CASSVGVAGGSETQYF
cdr3_nt: TGTGCCAGCAGCGTAGGTGTAGCGGGAGGGAGTGAGACCCAGTACTTC
j_call: TRBJ2-5
clone_size: once
d_call: TRBD2
v_call: TRBV9

cdr3_aa: CASSVDGSRWVTQYF
cdr3_nt: TGTGCCAGCAGCGTAGACGGGAGTAGGTGGGTGACCCAGTACTTC
j_call: TRBJ2-5
clone_size: -
d_call: -
v_call: TRBV9

cdr3_aa: CASSVRPPGAGNQPQHF
cdr3_nt: TGTGCCAGCAGTGTCCGGCCCCCCGGGGCGGGAAATCAGCCCCAGCATTTT
j_call: TRBJ1-5
clone_size: -
d_call: -
v_call: TRBV6-1

cdr3_aa: CASSVGRLGAQYF
cdr3_nt: TGTGCCAGCAGCGTAGGACGCCTCGGGGCCCAGTACTTC
j_call: TRBJ2-5
clone_size: few
d_call: -
v_call: TRBV9

cdr3_aa: CSVLGMNIAADTQYF
cdr3_nt: TGCAGCGTCCTAGGGATGAATATCGCCGCAGATACGCAGTATTTT
j_call: TRBJ2-3
clone_size: -
d_call: -
v_call: TRBV29-1

cdr3_aa: CASSPQLAGMAYEQYF
cdr3_nt: TGTGCCAGCAGTCCACAACTAGCGGGAATGGCCTACGAGCAGTACTTC
j_call: TRBJ2-7
clone_size: -
d_call: TRBD2
v_call: TRBV28

cdr3_aa: CAIRGEPGELFF
cdr3_nt: TGTGCCATCCGAGGGGAGCCCGGGGAGCTGTTTTTT
j_call: TRBJ2-2
clone_size: once
d_call: -
v_call: TRBV10-3

cdr3_aa: CASSVVPDQLYNEQFF
cdr3_nt: TGTGCCAGCAGCGTAGTCCCGGACCAACTTTACAATGAGCAGTTCTTC
j_call: TRBJ2-1
clone_size: -
d_call: -
v_call: TRBV9

cdr3_aa: CASSLNSGQKETQYF
cdr3_nt: TGTGCCAGCAGCCTAAACTCAGGACAGAAAGAGACCCAGTACTTC
j_call: TRBJ2-5
clone_size: -
d_call: -
v_call: TRBV4-2

cdr3_aa: CSVQLRGQGYEQYF
cdr3_nt: TGCAGCGTACAACTCAGGGGGCAGGGATACGAGCAGTACTTC
j_call: TRBJ2-7
clone_size: -
d_call: TRBD1
v_call: TRBV29-1

cdr3_aa: CASSLADSNYGYTF
cdr3_nt: TGCGCCAGCAGCTTAGCTGACTCTAACTATGGCTACACCTTC
j_call: TRBJ1-2
clone_size: -
d_call: -
v_call: TRBV5-1

cdr3_aa: CASSARPGRQETQYF
cdr3_nt: TGTGCCAGCAGCGCCCGTCCGGGGCGCCAAGAGACCCAGTACTTC
j_call: TRBJ2-5
clone_size: -
d_call: -
v_call: TRBV7-2